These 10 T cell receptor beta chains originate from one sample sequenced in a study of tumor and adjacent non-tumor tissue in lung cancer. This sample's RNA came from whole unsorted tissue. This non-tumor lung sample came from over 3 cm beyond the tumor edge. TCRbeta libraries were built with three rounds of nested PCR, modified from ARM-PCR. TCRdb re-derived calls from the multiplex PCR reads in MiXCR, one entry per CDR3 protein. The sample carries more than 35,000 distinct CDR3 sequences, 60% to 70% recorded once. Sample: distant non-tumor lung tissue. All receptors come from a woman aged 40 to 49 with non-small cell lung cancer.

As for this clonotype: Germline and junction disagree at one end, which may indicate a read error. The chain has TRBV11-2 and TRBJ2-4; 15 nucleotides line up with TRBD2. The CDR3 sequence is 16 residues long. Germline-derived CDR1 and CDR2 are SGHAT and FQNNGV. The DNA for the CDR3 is TGTGCCAGCAGACCTCGGACTAGCGGGAGGGACAACATTCGGTACTTC. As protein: CASRPRTSGRDNIRYF.

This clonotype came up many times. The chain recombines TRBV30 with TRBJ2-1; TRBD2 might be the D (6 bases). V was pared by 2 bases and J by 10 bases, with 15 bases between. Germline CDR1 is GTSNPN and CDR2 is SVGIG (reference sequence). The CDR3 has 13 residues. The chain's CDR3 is CAWSPTSIREQFF. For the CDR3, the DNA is TGTGCCTGGAGTCCCACTAGCATCCGGGAGCAGTTCTTC.

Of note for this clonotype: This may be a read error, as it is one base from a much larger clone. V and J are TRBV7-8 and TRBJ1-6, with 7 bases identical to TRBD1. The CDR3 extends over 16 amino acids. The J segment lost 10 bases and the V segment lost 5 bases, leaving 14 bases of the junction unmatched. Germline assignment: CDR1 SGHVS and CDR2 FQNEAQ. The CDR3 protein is CASSQGTATDRSPLHF. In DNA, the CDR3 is TGTGCCAGCAGCCAAGGGACAGCCACCGACAGATCACCCCTCCACTTT.

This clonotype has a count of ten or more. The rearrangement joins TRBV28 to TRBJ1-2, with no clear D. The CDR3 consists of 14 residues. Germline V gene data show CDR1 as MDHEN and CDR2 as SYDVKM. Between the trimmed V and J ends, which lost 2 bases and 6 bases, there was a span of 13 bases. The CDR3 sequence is CASSLEGIGDGYTF. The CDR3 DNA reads TGTGCCAGCAGTTTAGAGGGTATAGGAGATGGCTACACCTTC.

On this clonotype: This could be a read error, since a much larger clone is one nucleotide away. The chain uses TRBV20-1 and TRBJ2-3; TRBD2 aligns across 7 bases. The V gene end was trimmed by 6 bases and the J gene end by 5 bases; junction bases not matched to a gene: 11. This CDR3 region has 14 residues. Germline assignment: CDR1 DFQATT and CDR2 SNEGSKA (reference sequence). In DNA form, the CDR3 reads TGCAGTGCCAGTAGCGGGTGGGAGGTAGATACGCAGTATTTT. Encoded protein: CSASSGWEVDTQYF.

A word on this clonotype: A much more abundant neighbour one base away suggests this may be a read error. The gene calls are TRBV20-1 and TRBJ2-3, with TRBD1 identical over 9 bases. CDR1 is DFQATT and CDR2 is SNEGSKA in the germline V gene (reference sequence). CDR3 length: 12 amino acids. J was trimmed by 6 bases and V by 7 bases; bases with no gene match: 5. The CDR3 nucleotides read TGCAGTGTTAGGGACAGGGTTGATACGCAGTATTTT. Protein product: CSVRDRVDTQYF.

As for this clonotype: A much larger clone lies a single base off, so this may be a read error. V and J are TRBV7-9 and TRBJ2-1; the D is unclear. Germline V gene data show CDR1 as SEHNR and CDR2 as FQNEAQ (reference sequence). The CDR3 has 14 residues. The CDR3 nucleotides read TGTGCCAGCAACTTAGGTGGGCCGATCGATGAGCAGTTCTTC. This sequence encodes CASNLGGPIDEQFF. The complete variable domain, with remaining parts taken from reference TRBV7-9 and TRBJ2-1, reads DTGVSQNPRHKITKRGQNVTFRCDPISEHNRLYWYRQTLGQGPEFLTYFQNEAQLEKSRLLSDRFSAERPKGSFSTLEIQRTEQGDSAMYLCASNLGGPIDEQFFGPGTRLTVL.

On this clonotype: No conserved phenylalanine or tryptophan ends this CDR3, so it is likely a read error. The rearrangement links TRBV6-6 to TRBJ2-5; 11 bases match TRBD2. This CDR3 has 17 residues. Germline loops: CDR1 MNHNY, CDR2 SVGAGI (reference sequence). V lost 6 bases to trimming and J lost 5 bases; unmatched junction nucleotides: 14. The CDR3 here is CASSYGGLAEGRETQYV. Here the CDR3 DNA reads TGTGCCAGCAGCTACGGGGGACTAGCGGAGGGAAGGGAGACCCAGTACGTC.

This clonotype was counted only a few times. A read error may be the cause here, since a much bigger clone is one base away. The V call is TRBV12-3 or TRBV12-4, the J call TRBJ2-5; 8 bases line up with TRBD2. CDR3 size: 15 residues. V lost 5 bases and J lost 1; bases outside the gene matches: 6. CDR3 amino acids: CASSTGTRPQETQYF. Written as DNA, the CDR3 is TGTGCCAGCAGTACGGGGACTAGGCCCCAAGAGACCCAGTACTTC.

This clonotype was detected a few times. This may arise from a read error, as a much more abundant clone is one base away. The CDR3 here is CASSPTDQGTEAFF. The CDR3 DNA reads as TGCGCCAGCAGCCCAACAGACCAGGGCACTGAAGCTTTCTTT. The V gene is TRBV4-1, the J gene TRBJ1-1; a possible D gene is TRBD1 (5 bases). Between the trimmed V and J ends, which lost 4 bases and 4 bases, there was a span of 13 bases. This CDR3 contains 14 residues. Germline CDR1 MGHRA, CDR2 YSYEKL.